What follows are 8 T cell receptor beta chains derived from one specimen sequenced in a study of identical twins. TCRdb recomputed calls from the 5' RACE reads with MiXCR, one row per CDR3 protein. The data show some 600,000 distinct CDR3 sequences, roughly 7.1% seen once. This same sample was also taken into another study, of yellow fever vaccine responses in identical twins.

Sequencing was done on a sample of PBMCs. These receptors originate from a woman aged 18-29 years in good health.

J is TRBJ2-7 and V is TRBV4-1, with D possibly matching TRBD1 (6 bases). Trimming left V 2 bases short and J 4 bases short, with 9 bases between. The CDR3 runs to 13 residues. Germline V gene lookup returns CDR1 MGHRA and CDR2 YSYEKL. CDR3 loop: CASSQRQGYEQYF. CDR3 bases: TGCGCCAGCAGCCAACGTCAGGGGTACGAGCAGTACTTC.

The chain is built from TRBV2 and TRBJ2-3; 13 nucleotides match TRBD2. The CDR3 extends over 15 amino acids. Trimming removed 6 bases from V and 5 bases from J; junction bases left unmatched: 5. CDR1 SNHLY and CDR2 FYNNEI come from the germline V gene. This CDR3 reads CASRGRTSGRDTQYF. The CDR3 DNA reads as TGTGCCAGCAGGGGCCGGACTAGCGGGAGAGATACGCAGTATTTT.

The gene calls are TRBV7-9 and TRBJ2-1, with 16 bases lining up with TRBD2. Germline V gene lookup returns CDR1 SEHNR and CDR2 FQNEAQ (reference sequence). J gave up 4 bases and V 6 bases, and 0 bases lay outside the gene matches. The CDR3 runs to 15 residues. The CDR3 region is CASRGLAGGYNEQFF. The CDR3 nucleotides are TGTGCCAGCAGGGGACTAGCGGGAGGGTACAATGAGCAGTTCTTC.

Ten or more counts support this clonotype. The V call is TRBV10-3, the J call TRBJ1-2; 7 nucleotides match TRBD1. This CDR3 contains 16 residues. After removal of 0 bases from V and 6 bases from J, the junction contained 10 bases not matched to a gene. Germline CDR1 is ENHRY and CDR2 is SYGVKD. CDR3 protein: CAISESLDRAADGYTF. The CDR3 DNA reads TGTGCCATCAGTGAGTCCCTAGACAGGGCGGCCGATGGCTACACCTTC.

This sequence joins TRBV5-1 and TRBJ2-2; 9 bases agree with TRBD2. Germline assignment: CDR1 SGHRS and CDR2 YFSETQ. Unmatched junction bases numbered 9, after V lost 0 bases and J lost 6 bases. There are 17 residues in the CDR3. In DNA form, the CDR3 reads TGCGCCAGCAGCTTGGCCGGAGCTAGCGGGGTTCCCGGGGAGCTGTTTTTT. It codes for CASSLAGASGVPGELFF.

For the CDR3, the DNA is TGTGCCATCAGTGAGTCCGGCCTCTCCACAGATACGCAGTATTTT. This encodes CAISESGLSTDTQYF. V and J are TRBV10-3 and TRBJ2-3; D remains ambiguous. V lost 0 bases and J lost 2, with 9 bases in between. Germline V gene sequence: CDR1 ENHRY, CDR2 SYGVKD. The CDR3 covers 15 residues.

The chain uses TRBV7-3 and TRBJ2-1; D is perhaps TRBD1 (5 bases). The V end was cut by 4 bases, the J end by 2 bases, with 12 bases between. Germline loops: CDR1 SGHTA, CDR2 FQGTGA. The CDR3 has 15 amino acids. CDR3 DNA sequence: TGTGCCAGCAGCTCCGACAGAGATACCTACAATGAGCAGTTCTTC. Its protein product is CASSSDRDTYNEQFF.

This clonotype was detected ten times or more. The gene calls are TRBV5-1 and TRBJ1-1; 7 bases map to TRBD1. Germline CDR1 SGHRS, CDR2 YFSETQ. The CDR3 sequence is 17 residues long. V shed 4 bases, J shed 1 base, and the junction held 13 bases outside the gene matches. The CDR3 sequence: CASSAFPTGRGNTEAFF. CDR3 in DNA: TGCGCCAGCAGCGCCTTCCCGACAGGGAGGGGGAACACTGAAGCTTTCTTT.